Detailed here is one T cell receptor beta chain. Its antigen remains unidentified. The entry originates in a study of T cell responses to AZD1222 COVID-19 vaccine. For the study at large: Analyses pooled second doses at about 4 or about 12 weeks.

The germline gives CDR1 SEHNR, CDR2 FQNEAQ (reference sequence). The CDR3 is made up of 14 amino acids. V trimming: 5 bases; J trimming: 0 bases; junction bases outside the gene matches: 3. Measured with immunoSEQ multiplex PCR; TCRdb has only the in-frame clones, and not every one. The data hold roughly 150,000 clones, with more than 75% observed a single time. Overall study results and limits: Females outnumbered males among donors, who were mostly white British; clonal diversity was possibly underestimated.

The clonotype comes from an adult in good health. The material was peripheral blood, obtained on day 0 of AZD1222 vaccination. This chain uses TRBV7-9 with TRBJ1-2; 7 positions match TRBD1. CDR3 region: CASSPGTANYGYTF. In DNA, the CDR3 is TGTGCCAGCAGCCCGGGGACAGCTAACTATGGCTACACCTTC.